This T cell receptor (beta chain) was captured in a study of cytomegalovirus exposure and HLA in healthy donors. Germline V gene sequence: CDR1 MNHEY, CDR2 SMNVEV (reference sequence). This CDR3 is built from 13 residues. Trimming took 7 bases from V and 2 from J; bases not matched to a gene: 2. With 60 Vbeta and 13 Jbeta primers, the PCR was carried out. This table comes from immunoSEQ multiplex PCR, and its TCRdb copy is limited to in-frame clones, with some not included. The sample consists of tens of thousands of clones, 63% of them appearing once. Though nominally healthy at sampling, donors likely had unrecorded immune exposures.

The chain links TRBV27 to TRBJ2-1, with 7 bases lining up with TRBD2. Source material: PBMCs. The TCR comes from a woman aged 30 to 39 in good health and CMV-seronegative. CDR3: CASKSGAYNEQFF. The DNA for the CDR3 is TGTGCCAGCAAAAGCGGGGCCTACAATGAGCAGTTCTTC.